Reported below is one T cell receptor (beta chain). Its specificity is not known. Profiled with immunoSEQ multiplex PCR; TCRdb holds only in-frame clones, not every one. This sample has around 43,000 clones, with about 89% found just once. These data are taken from a study of OX40 agonist ivuxolimab in advanced cancers. Autoimmune disease history or systemic immunosuppression barred patients. Overall study results and limits: Circulating CD4+ and CD8+ T cells showed clonal expansion by week 6 at 0.1 to 3.0 mg/kg.

This CDR3 has 15 amino acids. Germline-derived CDR1 and CDR2 are MNHEY and SVGAGI. Trimming left V 6 bases short and J 2 bases short, with 17 bases between. The sample in question was CD4+ or CD8+ T cells sorted from blood, obtained in a trial of the OX40 agonist ivuxolimab. This chain joins TRBV6-5 and TRBJ2-7; D may be TRBD2 (6 bases). This sequence originates from an adult with an advanced solid tumor such as melanoma, head and neck, liver or kidney cancer. This CDR3 reads CASRGPSVPPYEQYF. CDR3 sequence (DNA): TGTGCCAGCAGGGGCCCTAGCGTCCCGCCCTACGAGCAGTACTTC.